This T cell receptor beta chain was captured by sequencing in a study of blood T cell repertoires in COVID-19. As for the study in general: The origin of the acute and convalescent COVID-19 samples was the United States, Italy and Spain. PBMCs, B-cell-depleted T cells, or T cells provided the cDNA or gDNA that made up the material.

Assay: immunoSEQ multiplex PCR; the TCRdb copy retains only in-frame clones and omits some. The sample has roughly 200,000 clones, roughly 90% seen once. The germline V gene has CDR1 SGHRS and CDR2 YFSETQ. The CDR3 covers 14 residues. V gave up 5 bases and J gave up 0 bases, with 9 bases separating them. To note about this clone: Additional DNA sequences in this sample encode the identical CDR3.

The genes are TRBV5-1 and TRBJ2-1, with a tentative D call TRBD2 (5 bases). The TCR sequence derives from a woman in her thirties or forties who had recovered from COVID-19. The sample taken for sequencing was peripheral blood. CDR3 sequence reads: CASSLGSSYNEQFF. Written as DNA, the CDR3 is TGCGCCAGCAGTCTTGGGAGCTCCTACAATGAGCAGTTCTTC.